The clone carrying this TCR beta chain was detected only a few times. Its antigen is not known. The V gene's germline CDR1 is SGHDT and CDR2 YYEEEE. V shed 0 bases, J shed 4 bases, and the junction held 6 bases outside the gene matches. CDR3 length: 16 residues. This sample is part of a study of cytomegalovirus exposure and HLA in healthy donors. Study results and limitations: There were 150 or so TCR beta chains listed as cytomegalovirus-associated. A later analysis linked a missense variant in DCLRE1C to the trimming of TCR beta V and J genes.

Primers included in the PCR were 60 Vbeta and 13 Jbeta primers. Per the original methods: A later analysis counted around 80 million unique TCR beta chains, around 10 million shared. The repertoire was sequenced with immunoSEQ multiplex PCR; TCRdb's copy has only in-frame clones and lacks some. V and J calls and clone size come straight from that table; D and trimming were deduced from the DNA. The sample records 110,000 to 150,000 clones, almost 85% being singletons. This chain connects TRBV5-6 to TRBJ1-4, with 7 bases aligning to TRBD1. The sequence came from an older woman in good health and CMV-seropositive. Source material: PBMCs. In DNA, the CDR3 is TGTGCCAGCAGCTTGGTAGGGGGCAGTATTAATGAAAAACTGTTTTTT. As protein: CASSLVGGSINEKLFF. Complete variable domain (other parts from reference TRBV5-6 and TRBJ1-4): DAGVTQSPTHLIKTRGQQVTLRCSPKSGHDTVSWYQQALGQGPQFIFQYYEEEERQRGNFPDRFSGHQFPNYSSELNVNALLLGDSALYLCASSLVGGSINEKLFFGSGTQLSVL.